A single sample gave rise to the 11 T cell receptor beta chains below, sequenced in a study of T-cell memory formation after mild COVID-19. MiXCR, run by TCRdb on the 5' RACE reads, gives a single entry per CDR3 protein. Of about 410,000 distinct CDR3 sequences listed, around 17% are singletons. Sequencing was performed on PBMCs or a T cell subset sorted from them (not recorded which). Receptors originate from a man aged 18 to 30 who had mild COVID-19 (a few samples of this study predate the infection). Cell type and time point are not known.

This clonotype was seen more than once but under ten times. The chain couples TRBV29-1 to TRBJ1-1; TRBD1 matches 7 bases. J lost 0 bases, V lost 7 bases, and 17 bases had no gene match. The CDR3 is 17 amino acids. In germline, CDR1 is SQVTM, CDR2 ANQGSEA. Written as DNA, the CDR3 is TGCAGCGCCGTACCGATCCGGACGGGACAGATGAACACTGAAGCTTTCTTT. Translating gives CSAVPIRTGQMNTEAFF. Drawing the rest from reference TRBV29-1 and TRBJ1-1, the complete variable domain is SAVISQKPSRDICQRGTSLTIQCQVDSQVTMMFWYRQQPGQSLTLIATANQGSEATYESGFVIDKFPISRPNLTFSTLTVSNMSPEDSSIYLCSAVPIRTGQMNTEAFFGQGTRLTVV.

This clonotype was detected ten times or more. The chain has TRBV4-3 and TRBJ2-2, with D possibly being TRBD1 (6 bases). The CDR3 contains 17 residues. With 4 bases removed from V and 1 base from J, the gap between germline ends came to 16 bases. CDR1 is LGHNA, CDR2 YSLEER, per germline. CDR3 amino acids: CASSRQGFGLNTGELFF. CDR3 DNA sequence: TGCGCCAGCAGCCGCCAGGGGTTCGGCCTGAACACCGGGGAGCTGTTTTTT.

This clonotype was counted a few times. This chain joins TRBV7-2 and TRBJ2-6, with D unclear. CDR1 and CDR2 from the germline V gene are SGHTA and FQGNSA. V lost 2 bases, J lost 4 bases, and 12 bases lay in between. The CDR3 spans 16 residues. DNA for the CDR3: TGTGCCAGCAGCTTAATCAGAGGATCCGGGGCCAACGTCCTGACTTTC. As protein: CASSLIRGSGANVLTF. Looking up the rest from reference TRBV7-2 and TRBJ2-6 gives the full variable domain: GAGVSQSPSNKVTEKGKDVELRCDPISGHTALYWYRQSLGQGLEFLIYFQGNSAPDKSGLPSDRFSAERTGGSVSTLTIQRTQQEDSAVYLCASSLIRGSGANVLTFGAGSRLTVL.

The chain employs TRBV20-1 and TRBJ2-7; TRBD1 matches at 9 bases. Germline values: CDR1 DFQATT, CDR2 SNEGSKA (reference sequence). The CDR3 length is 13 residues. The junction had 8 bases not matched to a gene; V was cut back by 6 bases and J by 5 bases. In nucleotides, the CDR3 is TGCAGTGCGCCACAGGGGGCGCGGGACGAGCAGTACTTC. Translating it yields CSAPQGARDEQYF.

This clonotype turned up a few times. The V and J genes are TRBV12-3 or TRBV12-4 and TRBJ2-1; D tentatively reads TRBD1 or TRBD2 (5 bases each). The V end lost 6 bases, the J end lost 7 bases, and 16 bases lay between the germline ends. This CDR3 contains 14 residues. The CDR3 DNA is TGTGCCAGCAGCCTCCGGGACGGTTTTAATGAGCAGTTCTTC. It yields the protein CASSLRDGFNEQFF.

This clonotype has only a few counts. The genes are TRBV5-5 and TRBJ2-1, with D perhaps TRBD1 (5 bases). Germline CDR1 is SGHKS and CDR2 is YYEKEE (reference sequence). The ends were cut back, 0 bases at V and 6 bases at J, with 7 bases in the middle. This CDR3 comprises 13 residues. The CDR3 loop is CASSLVGANEQFF. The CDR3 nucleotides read TGTGCCAGCAGCTTGGTAGGGGCCAATGAGCAGTTCTTC.

Here the CDR3 DNA reads TGTGCCAGCAGGCCCGGGACAGGGTCAAACATTCAGTACTTC. Protein: CASRPGTGSNIQYF. V usage is TRBV2 and J usage is TRBJ2-4, with 9 bases lining up with TRBD1. The CDR3 covers 14 residues. Germline V lookup: CDR1 SNHLY, CDR2 FYNNEI. J was trimmed by 6 bases and V by 6 bases; bases with no gene match: 6.

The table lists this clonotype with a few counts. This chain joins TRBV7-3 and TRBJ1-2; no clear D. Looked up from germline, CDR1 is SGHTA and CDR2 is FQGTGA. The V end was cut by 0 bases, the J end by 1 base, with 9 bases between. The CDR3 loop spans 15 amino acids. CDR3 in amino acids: CASSLTGRSNYGYTF. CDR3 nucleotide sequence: TGTGCCAGCAGCTTAACGGGAAGGAGTAACTATGGCTACACCTTC. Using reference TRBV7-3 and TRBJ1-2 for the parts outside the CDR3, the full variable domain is GAGVSQTPSNKVTEKGKYVELRCDPISGHTALYWYRQSLGQGPEFLIYFQGTGAADDSGLPNDRFFAVRPEGSVSTLKIQRTERGDSAVYLCASSLTGRSNYGYTFGSGTRLTVV.

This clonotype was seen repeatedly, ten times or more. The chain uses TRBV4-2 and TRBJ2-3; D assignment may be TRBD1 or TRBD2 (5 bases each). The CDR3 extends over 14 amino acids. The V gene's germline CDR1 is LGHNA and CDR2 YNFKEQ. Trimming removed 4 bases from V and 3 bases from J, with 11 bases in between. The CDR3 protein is CASSRDEGTDTQYF. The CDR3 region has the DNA TGTGCCAGCAGCCGGGACGAAGGGACAGATACGCAGTATTTT.

The CDR3 DNA reads TGTGCCAGCAGTTACGGTCGGGTCGGTGGTGAAAAACTGTTTTTT. Encoded protein: CASSYGRVGGEKLFF. V usage is TRBV6-6 and J usage is TRBJ1-4; D is unresolved. V lost 2 bases to trimming and J lost 7 bases, with 14 bases between them. CDR1 MNHNY and CDR2 SVGAGI come from the germline V gene (reference sequence). The CDR3 runs to 15 residues.

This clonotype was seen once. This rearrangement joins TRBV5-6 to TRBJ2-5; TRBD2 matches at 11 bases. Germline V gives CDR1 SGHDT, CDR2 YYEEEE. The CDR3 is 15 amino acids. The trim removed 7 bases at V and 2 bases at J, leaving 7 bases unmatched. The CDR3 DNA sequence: TGTGCCAGCCTTGTAGCGGGGGGGCCTCAAGAGACCCAGTACTTC. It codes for CASLVAGGPQETQYF.